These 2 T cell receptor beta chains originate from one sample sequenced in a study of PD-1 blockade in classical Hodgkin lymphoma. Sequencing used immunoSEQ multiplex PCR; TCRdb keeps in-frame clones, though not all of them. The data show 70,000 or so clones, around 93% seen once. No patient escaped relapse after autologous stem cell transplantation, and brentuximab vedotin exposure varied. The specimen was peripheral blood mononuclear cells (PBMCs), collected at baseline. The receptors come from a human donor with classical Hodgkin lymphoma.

The chain's CDR3 is CASSPAPGIGGELFF. CDR3 DNA sequence: TGTGCCAGCTCACCAGCCCCAGGGATAGGCGGGGAGCTGTTTTTT. This chain links TRBV18 with TRBJ2-2; possibly TRBD1 for D (5 bases). Germline values: CDR1 KGHSH, CDR2 LQKENI. V was cut by 2 bases and J by 7 bases, with 14 bases left in between. This CDR3 is built from 15 residues.

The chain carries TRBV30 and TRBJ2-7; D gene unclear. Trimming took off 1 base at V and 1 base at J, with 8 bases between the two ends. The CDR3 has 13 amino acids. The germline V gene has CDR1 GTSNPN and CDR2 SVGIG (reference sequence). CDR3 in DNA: TGTGCCTGGAGTGGACACCAATCCTACGAGCAGTACTTC. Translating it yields CAWSGHQSYEQYF.